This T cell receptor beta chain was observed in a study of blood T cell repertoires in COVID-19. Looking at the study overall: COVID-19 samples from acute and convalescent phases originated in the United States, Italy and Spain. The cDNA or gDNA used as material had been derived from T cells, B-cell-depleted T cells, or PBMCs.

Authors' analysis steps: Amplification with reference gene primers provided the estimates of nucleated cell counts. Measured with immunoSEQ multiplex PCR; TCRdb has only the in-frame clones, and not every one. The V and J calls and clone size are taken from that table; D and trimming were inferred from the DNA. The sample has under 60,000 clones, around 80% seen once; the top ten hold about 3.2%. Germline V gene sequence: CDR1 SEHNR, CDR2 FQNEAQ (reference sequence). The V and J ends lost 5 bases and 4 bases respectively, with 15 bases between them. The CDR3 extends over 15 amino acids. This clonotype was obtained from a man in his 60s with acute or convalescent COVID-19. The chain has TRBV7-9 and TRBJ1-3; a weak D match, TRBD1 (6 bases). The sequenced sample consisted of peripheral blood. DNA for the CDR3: TGTGCCAGCAGCCCAGGACAGCCGGGAGGAAACACCATATATTTT. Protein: CASSPGQPGGNTIYF. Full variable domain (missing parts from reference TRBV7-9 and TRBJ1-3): DTGVSQNPRHKITKRGQNVTFRCDPISEHNRLYWYRQTLGQGPEFLTYFQNEAQLEKSRLLSDRFSAERPKGSFSTLEIQRTEQGDSAMYLCASSPGQPGGNTIYFGEGSWLTVV.